This T cell receptor beta chain is from a study of identical twins. Whole-study findings and limits: Among out-of-frame alpha sequences shared by twins, low generation probability occurred in excess. Analyses of zero insertions could be partly confounded by invariant MAIT and iNKT cells. The abundant beta clonotypes from cord blood had fewer insertions, and memory repertoires had none of this.

J was trimmed by 0 bases and V by 1 base; bases with no gene match: 7. CDR3 size: 17 residues. In germline, CDR1 is DFQATT, CDR2 SNEGSKA (reference sequence). As concerns this clonotype: Its antigen is unknown.

A universal primer site arose from template switching, and cDNA bore unique molecular identifiers. Each CDR3 protein gets one entry after TCRdb re-called the 5' RACE reads with MiXCR. Of 460,000 or so distinct CDR3 sequences in the sample, 13% to 15% are singletons; the top ten hold around 0.48%. The sample also formed part of further work on yellow fever vaccine responses in identical twins.

The TCR was taken from a woman under 30 in good health. The sequenced material came from CD4+ T cells sorted from blood. V and J are TRBV20-1 and TRBJ2-1, with TRBD2 matching 9 bases. The CDR3 DNA reads TGCAGTGCTAGAGTGCTAGCGGGGCAAAGCTCCTACAATGAGCAGTTCTTC. Protein product: CSARVLAGQSSYNEQFF.